The T cell receptor (beta chain) described here comes from a study of shared clonotypes between healthy human individuals (TCRdb year 2020). At the level of the whole study: The cohort comprised a couple of women and three men aged 18 to 49 years. For each donor, CD4 naive and CD4 memory were each given three plates, CD8 naive was given two plates, and CD8 memory was given one plate. The study deeply sequenced blood TCR repertoires of five healthy adults to estimate repertoire size and the extent of clonotype sharing between individuals. To increase sequencing depth and limit assay-specific biases, different laboratories used diverse techniques to prepare libraries and sequence TCR repertoires. Each donor's leukapheresis produced roughly between roughly 0.94 and 9.5 billion PBMCs.

Points the paper makes about the study in general: Clonotypes shared by all four sorted-subset donors showed higher generation probabilities than non-shared clonotypes. Estimated clonotype richness was generally larger for naive than for memory subsets. Based on pairwise subsampling, the degree of clonotype sharing among donors was expected to be affected by sequencing depth. Sharing across several donors was observed for around 5% of naive CD4, less than 4% of naive CD8, over 2% of memory CD4, and roughly 0.4% of memory CD8 clonotypes. The small number of donors limited the genetic and exposure-history diversity represented. Sampling was restricted to blood, and TCR repertoires in tissue are likely to differ from TCR repertoires in blood. Even with the large sequencing depth, rarefaction of the sorted-subset datasets indicated that sequencing was incomplete.

TCR CDR3 regions were amplified from genomic DNA by multiplex PCR using the deep immunoSEQ assay. Genomic DNA extracted from each cell subset was distributed evenly over all wells of several immunoSEQ 96-well plates, and each plate served as one replicate. For sorted subsets, about 210 ng of genomic DNA, equivalent to some 33,000 T cell genomes, went into each replicate PCR. Purified libraries were quantified with a Qubit 3.0 fluorometer, sized on a Bioanalyzer 2100, and re-quantified with the KAPA Library Quantification kit. Each immunoSEQ 96-well plate was sequenced on its own single-read 150-cycle Illumina NextSeq 550 flow cell. Per the original workflow: Because only junctional sequences without quality scores were contained in the immunoSEQ output, filtering matching that applied to full-length reads could not be performed. Sequences were annotated with PyIR, a Python wrapper for IgBLAST v1.9, using IMGT germline references to assign V/J genes and CDR3. Reads were removed for weak V/J assignments (E-value above 1e-6), missing CDR3, stop codons, out-of-frame junctions, or ambiguous translated residues. V3J clonotypes were defined by identical inferred V gene, J gene, and CDR3 amino acid sequence. Percentage overlap between repertoires was calculated by dividing the number of shared unique clonotypes by the size of the smaller repertoire. Three approaches were used to assess repertoire richness: RTK rarefaction, the Chao1 estimator, and Recon v2.1 estimates of unobserved clonotypes. Generation probabilities were computed with OLGA for all TCRbeta clonotypes obtained by the gDNA method from several donors. TCRdb obtained this table from immuneACCESS and retained in-frame rearrangements with V and J assigned. These tables miss some clones; where compared with another copy, unresolved V genes account for less than half of the shortfall, and the remainder is unexplained. Clone size and V and J calls were adopted from that table, with D and trimming inferred from the DNA. A total of about 2.5 million clones appear in this sample, 85% to 95% of them only once. The ten biggest clones cover approximately 0.41% of the sample.

With respect to this clone: Its antigen target is currently unknown. One base away there is no much larger clone; base qualities are not given.

The donors were healthy, HIV-negative adults who had no recently reported acute infections or vaccinations. Only Caucasian adults living in Nashville, Tennessee, USA were represented among the donors. CD4+ T cells were enriched by magnetic negative selection; naive cells were then positively selected on CD45RA, and the negative fraction formed the memory subset. Blood was obtained by leukapheresis, after which PBMCs were separated by Ficoll-Histopaque density gradient centrifugation and cryopreserved in liquid nitrogen vapor phase. Purity and quantity of every magnetically sorted T cell population were checked by analytical flow cytometry. Genomic DNA was isolated from each sorted fraction and quantified by UV absorbance on a Nanodrop 2000c. The trim is 5 bases for V and 0 bases for J, with a gap of 14 bases between the germline ends. The germline V gene (reference sequence) sets CDR1 to GTSNPN and CDR2 to SVGIG. The CDR3, cysteine through phenylalanine, is 15 amino acids long. Solely the CDR3 DNA is kept, with 45 bases framed from the first base.

Input material: naive CD4+ T cells from PBMCs. What this sample's cell subset or site label stands for: CD45RA+ positively selected. The receptor was isolated from a man aged 18-30 years in good health. Some clones in this sample may be carry-over from other donors' samples. The V and J segments used are TRBV30 and TRBJ1-3, with no D gene named confidently. The nucleotides are TGTGCCTGGGGACGCAGAGTCCCCTCTGGAAACACCATATATTTT. It is translated as CAWGRRVPSGNTIYF.